The 8 T cell receptor beta chains below come from one sample, sequenced in a study of OX40 agonist ivuxolimab in advanced cancers. The data were produced by immunoSEQ multiplex PCR, yet TCRdb's version contains in-frame clones alone and is incomplete. The sample lists 60,000 to 75,000 clones, under 95% seen once, with roughly 1% in the top ten. The sample in question was CD4+ or CD8+ T cells sorted from blood, obtained in a trial of the OX40 agonist ivuxolimab. These receptors all stem from an adult with an advanced solid tumor such as melanoma, head and neck, liver or kidney cancer.

The rearrangement joins TRBV6-1 to TRBJ2-1; D gene unclear. V lost 4 bases and J 0 bases, leaving 13 bases between the germline ends. This CDR3 region has 16 residues. Germline V gives CDR1 MNHNS, CDR2 SASEGT. CDR3 coding DNA: TGTGCCAGCAGTGGCTCTCTCGCGAGCTCCTACAATGAGCAGTTCTTC. Its translation is CASSGSLASSYNEQFF.

The chain links TRBV10-3 to TRBJ1-1; TRBD1 might be the D (5 bases). V gave up 2 bases and J gave up 5 bases, with 15 bases separating them. CDR1 ENHRY and CDR2 SYGVKD come from the germline V gene. The CDR3 consists of 15 residues. CDR3 DNA: TGTGCCATCAGTGAGGGACCGGGGTCAGGGACTGAAGCTTTCTTT. This codes for CAISEGPGSGTEAFF.

This chain connects TRBV5-5 to TRBJ2-7; 9 bases match TRBD1. The V and J ends lost 4 bases and 3 bases, in that order; junction bases with no gene match: 5. Looked up from germline, CDR1 is SGHKS and CDR2 is YYEKEE (reference sequence). The CDR3 sequence is 14 residues long. CDR3 amino acids: CASSLPGQGYEQYF. The CDR3 DNA is TGTGCCAGCAGCCTCCCGGGACAGGGCTACGAGCAGTACTTC.

The rearrangement uses TRBV6-6 and TRBJ2-5; possibly TRBD2 for D (6 bases). V lost 6 bases, J lost 5 bases, and 16 bases lay in between. The CDR3 sequence is 14 residues long. Germline CDR1 and CDR2: MNHNY and SVGAGI (reference sequence). CDR3 residues: CASRRAGGRETQYF. In DNA, the CDR3 is TGTGCCAGCAGACGGGCCGGGGGTAGGGAGACCCAGTACTTC.

V usage is TRBV7-9 and J usage is TRBJ1-2; no clear D gene. Trimming removed 1 base at V and 1 base at J, with 13 bases between. In germline, CDR1 is SEHNR, CDR2 FQNEAQ (reference sequence). The CDR3 has 16 amino acids. CDR3 nucleotide sequence: TGTGCCAGCAGCTTAGATTGGCGCAGACTTAACTATGGCTACACCTTC. It specifies CASSLDWRRLNYGYTF.

The genes are TRBV19 and TRBJ1-1, with no clear D. V was cut by 3 bases and J by 1 base, with 18 bases left in between. This CDR3 is 17 amino acids long. Germline CDR1 LNHDA, CDR2 SQIVND (reference sequence). The CDR3 region is CASSILGGLRGNTEAFF. The CDR3 nucleotides are TGTGCCAGTAGTATTTTGGGAGGTCTTCGAGGGAACACTGAAGCTTTCTTT.

This rearrangement joins TRBV29-1 to TRBJ1-1; D uncertain. This CDR3 is built from 14 residues. The germline CDR1 and CDR2 sequences are SQVTM and ANQGSEA. The V end was cut by 6 bases, the J end by 0 bases, with 14 bases between. CDR3 coding DNA: TGCAGCGTAAACAGCCTGAAGATGAACACTGAAGCTTTCTTT. Protein sequence: CSVNSLKMNTEAFF.

The chain is built from TRBV2 and TRBJ2-4; TRBD1 might be the D (6 bases). V gave up 6 bases and J gave up 0 bases, with 21 bases separating them. CDR3 size: 18 residues. Germline V gene data show CDR1 as SNHLY and CDR2 as FYNNEI. This chain's CDR3 is CASRSQGSTGLAKNIQYF. Here the CDR3 DNA reads TGTGCCAGCAGAAGCCAGGGGTCTACAGGCTTAGCCAAAAACATTCAGTACTTC.